This T cell receptor (beta chain) was identified during a study of metastatic and nonmetastatic thyroid tumors. MiXCR reprocessed the PCR reads for TCRdb. The repertoire holds tens of thousands of clones, with about 15% as singletons. All patients were untreated before thyroid surgery. CDR3 size: 14 residues. CDR1 and CDR2 from the germline V gene are LNHDA and SQIVND (reference sequence). V was cut by 5 bases and J by 4 bases, with 14 bases left in between. This clone was seen many times. The clonotype originates from a male donor with papillary thyroid cancer or a benign thyroid nodule (not recorded which). Some clones in this sample may be carry-over from other donors' samples. The gene calls are TRBV19 and TRBJ1-2; D possibly corresponds to TRBD1 (6 bases). Sequencing was performed on blood. The CDR3 spells CASSPQRGGYGYTF. Written as DNA, the CDR3 is TGTGCCAGTAGTCCCCAACGAGGGGGCTATGGCTACACCTTC.